Sequencing of this T cell receptor beta chain was carried out in a study of T cell responses to AZD1222 COVID-19 vaccine. J lost 5 bases, V lost 4 bases, and 16 bases had no gene match. CDR1 SEHNR and CDR2 FQNEAQ come from the germline V gene (reference sequence). The CDR3 sequence is 18 residues long. To note about this clone: The antigen remains unidentified.

Study conclusions and caveats: Spike-specific TCR depth and breadth grew after two AZD1222 doses.

Using immunoSEQ multiplex PCR, the repertoire was profiled, and TCRdb retains in-frame clones only, with some absent. The repertoire has about 150,000 clones, under 95% of them found once; the top ten carry 15% to 20%. The receptor's source is an adult in good health. The sample was peripheral blood, taken on day 0 of AZD1222 vaccination. The chain combines TRBV7-9 with TRBJ2-3, with 9 bases lining up with TRBD2. CDR3 sequence: CASSSLVAGAGLGDTQYF. The CDR3 DNA sequence: TGTGCCAGCAGCTCTCTGGTAGCGGGAGCCGGGCTAGGAGATACGCAGTATTTT.